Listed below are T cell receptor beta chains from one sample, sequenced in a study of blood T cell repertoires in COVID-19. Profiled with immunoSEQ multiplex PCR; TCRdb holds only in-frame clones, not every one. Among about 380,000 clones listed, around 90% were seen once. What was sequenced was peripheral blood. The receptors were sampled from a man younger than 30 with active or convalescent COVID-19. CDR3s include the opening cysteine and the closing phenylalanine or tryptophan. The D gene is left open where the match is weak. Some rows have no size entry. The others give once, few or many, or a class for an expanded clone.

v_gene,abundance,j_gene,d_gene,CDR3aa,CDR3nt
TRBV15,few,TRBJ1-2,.,CATSRDPPGGESYGYTF,TGTGCCACCAGCAGAGATCCCCCCGGAGGGGAAAGCTATGGCTACACCTTC
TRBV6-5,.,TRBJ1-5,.,CASSSLGEGKVQPQHF,TGTGCCAGCAGTTCCCTGGGGGAGGGAAAGGTTCAGCCCCAGCATTTT
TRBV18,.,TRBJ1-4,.,CASSPVQGTQLFF,TGTGCCAGCTCACCGGTCCAGGGGACCCAACTGTTTTTT
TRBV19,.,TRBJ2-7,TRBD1,CASSWDSASYEQYF,TGTGCCAGTAGTTGGGACAGCGCCTCCTACGAGCAGTACTTC
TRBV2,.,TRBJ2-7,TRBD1,CASSVLNRGRLEQYF,TGTGCCAGCAGTGTGTTGAACAGGGGGCGTCTCGAGCAGTACTTC
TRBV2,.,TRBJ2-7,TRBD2,CASSEGSGSNEQYF,TGTGCCAGCAGTGAGGGTAGCGGGAGCAACGAGCAGTACTTC
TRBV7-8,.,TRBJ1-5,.,CASSPLGPGANQPQHF,TGTGCCAGCAGCCCTCTCGGGCCTGGGGCTAATCAGCCCCAGCATTTT
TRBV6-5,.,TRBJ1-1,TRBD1,CASSYRQGAWTEAFF,TGTGCCAGCAGTTATCGACAGGGGGCATGGACTGAAGCTTTCTTT
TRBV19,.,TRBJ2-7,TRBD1,CASSNRGKYEQYF,TGTGCCAGTAGTAACAGGGGGAAGTACGAGCAGTACTTC
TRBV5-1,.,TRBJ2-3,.,CASSLGASYTDTQYF,TGCGCCAGCAGCTTGGGAGCCTCCTACACAGATACGCAGTATTTT
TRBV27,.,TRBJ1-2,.,CASSPGAGEVYGYTF,TGTGCCAGCAGTCCCGGGGCAGGGGAAGTTTATGGCTACACCTTC
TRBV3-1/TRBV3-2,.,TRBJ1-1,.,CASSRLVMNTEAFF,TGTGCCAGCAGCCGGCTAGTTATGAACACTGAAGCTTTCTTT
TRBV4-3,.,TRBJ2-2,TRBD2,CASSQDLAGFAGELFF,TGCGCCAGCAGCCAAGACCTAGCGGGATTCGCCGGGGAGCTGTTTTTT
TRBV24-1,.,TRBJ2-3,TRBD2,CATSDPSGTGDTQYF,TGTGCCACCAGTGACCCTAGCGGGACGGGAGATACGCAGTATTTT
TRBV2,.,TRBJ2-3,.,CASSVQGHTDTQYF,TGTGCCAGCAGTGTCCAGGGACACACAGATACGCAGTATTTT
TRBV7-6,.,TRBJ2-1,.,CASSSRRAGNEQFF,TGTGCCAGCAGCTCCCGGAGGGCGGGCAATGAGCAGTTCTTC
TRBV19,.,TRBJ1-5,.,CASSKAGRPTGNQPQHF,TGTGCCAGTAGTAAGGCAGGTAGACCCACGGGCAATCAGCCCCAGCATTTT
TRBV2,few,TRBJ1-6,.,CATTSDSINSPLHF,TGTGCCACCACTTCGGACAGTATAAATTCACCCCTCCACTTT
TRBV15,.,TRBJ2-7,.,CATSREGARGEQYF,TGTGCCACCAGCAGAGAAGGGGCAAGGGGCGAGCAGTACTTC
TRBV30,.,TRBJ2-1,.,CAWNNLRGGEQFF,TGTGCCTGGAATAATCTACGCGGCGGTGAGCAGTTCTTC
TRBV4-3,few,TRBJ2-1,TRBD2,CASSQDRLAGGNAQFF,TGCGCCAGCAGCCAAGACCGACTAGCGGGGGGGAATGCGCAGTTCTTC
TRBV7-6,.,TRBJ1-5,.,CASSLRTGGNQPQHF,TGTGCCAGCAGCCTAAGGACGGGAGGCAATCAGCCCCAGCATTTT
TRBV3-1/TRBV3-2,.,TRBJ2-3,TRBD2,CASSQASSGGPPQYF,TGTGCCAGCAGCCAAGCGTCTAGCGGGGGTCCTCCCCAGTATTTT
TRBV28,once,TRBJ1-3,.,CASSLPQGGNTIYF,TGTGCCAGCAGTTTACCGCAGGGTGGAAACACCATATATTTT
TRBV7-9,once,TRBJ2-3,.,CASNEGVWSTDTQYF,TGTGCCAGCAATGAGGGGGTTTGGTCCACAGATACGCAGTATTTT
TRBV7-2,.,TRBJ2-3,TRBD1,CASNPNWGQGADTQYF,TGTGCCAGCAACCCAAACTGGGGACAGGGGGCCGATACGCAGTATTTT
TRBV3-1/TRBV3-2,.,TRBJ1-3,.,CASSHRAGNTIYF,TGTGCCAGCAGCCACAGGGCGGGAAACACCATATATTTT
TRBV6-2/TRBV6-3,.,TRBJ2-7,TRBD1,CASSSYSPTGTGNKSYEQYF,TGTGCCAGCAGTTCGTACAGTCCTACCGGGACAGGGAATAAATCCTACGAGCAGTACTTC
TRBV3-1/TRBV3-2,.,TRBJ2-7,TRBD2,CASSQRTSSLFEQYF,TGTGCCAGCAGCCAACGGACTAGCTCCTTGTTTGAGCAGTACTTC
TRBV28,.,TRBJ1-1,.,CASSLYGTEAFF,TGTGCCAGCAGTTTATACGGCACTGAAGCTTTCTTT
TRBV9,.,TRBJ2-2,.,CASSVGGYNTGELFF,TGTGCCAGCAGCGTAGGCGGGTATAACACCGGGGAGCTGTTTTTT
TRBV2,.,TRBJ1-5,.,CASRPTGYSNQPQHF,TGTGCCAGCAGGCCAACAGGGTATAGCAATCAGCCCCAGCATTTT
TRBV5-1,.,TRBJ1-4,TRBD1,CASSLTGQGFSLPNEKLFF,TGCGCCAGCAGCTTGACGGGACAGGGTTTCTCTCTCCCCAATGAAAAACTGTTTTTT
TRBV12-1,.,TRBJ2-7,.,CASSFFGASGSPYEQYF,TGTGCCAGCAGCTTTTTCGGGGCTAGCGGGAGCCCCTACGAGCAGTACTTC
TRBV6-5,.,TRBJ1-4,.,CASSYSRQGGSEKLFF,TGTGCCAGCAGTTACAGTAGGCAGGGAGGTTCGGAAAAACTGTTTTTT
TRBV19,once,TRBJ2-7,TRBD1,CATQTGTEQYF,TGTGCCACCCAGACAGGGACGGAGCAGTACTTC
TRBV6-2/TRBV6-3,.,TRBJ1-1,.,CASSWRAPNTEAFF,TGTGCCAGCAGTTGGAGGGCCCCGAACACTGAAGCTTTCTTT
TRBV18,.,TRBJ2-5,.,CASSSRTEGTQYF,TGTGCCAGCTCCTCGCGCACCGAGGGGACCCAGTACTTC
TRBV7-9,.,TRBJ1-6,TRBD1,CASSHDRGRGSPLHF,TGTGCCAGCAGCCATGACAGGGGGCGCGGTTCACCCCTCCACTTT
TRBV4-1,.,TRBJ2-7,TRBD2,CASSQVGLAVISYEQYF,TGCGCCAGCAGCCAAGTGGGACTAGCGGTGATCTCCTACGAGCAGTACTTC
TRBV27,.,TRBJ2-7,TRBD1,CASYGTADYEQYF,TGTGCCAGCTACGGGACAGCGGACTACGAGCAGTACTTC
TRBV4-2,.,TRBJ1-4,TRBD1,CASSRGTGVLKLFF,TGTGCCAGCAGCCGCGGGACAGGGGTGTTAAAACTGTTTTTT
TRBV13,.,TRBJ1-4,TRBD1,CASSSDRVVDEKLFF,TGTGCCAGCAGCTCAGACAGGGTGGTTGATGAAAAACTGTTTTTT
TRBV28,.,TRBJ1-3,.,CASSLPQTGFSLRNTIYF,TGTGCCAGCAGTTTGCCCCAGACAGGTTTCAGCCTTAGGAACACCATATATTTT
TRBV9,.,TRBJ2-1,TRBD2,CASSDSGGFWNEQFF,TGTGCCAGCAGCGATAGCGGGGGCTTCTGGAATGAGCAGTTCTTC
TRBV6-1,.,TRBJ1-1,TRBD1,CASSEAMDRGSEAFF,TGTGCCAGCAGTGAAGCTATGGACAGGGGGTCGGAAGCTTTCTTT
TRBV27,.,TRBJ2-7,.,CASSSRLSSYEQYF,TGTGCCAGCAGTTCTCGACTGAGCTCCTACGAGCAGTACTTC
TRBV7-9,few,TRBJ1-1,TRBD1,CASSLDGTVNTEAFF,TGTGCCAGCAGCTTGGACGGGACAGTGAACACTGAAGCTTTCTTT